Shown below are 23 T cell receptor beta chains from a single sample sequenced in a study of blood T cell repertoires in COVID-19 (dated by TCRdb to the early 2020s). The library was generated by the immunoSEQ multiplex PCR assay. Held by TCRdb, this immuneACCESS table contains in-frame sequences only and omits some clones. Under half of the omission traces to an unresolved V gene where checked; the cause of the rest is unknown. Counted in this sample were 80,000 to 100,000 clones; around four fifths of them appeared once. The ten largest clones add up to 16% of the sample. The specimen sequenced was peripheral blood. These receptors originate from a human donor in a cohort sampled during active COVID-19.

The chain carries TRBV3-1 (or the pseudogene TRBV3-2) and TRBJ2-1; 8 nucleotides match TRBD2. V shed 2 bases and J 5 bases; nucleotides not matched to a gene: 5. This CDR3 contains 15 residues. Germline V gene lookup returns CDR1 LGHDT and CDR2 YNNKEL (reference sequence). The CDR3 DNA reads TGTGCCAGCAGCCAAACTAGCGGTATAAACAATGAGCAGTTCTTC. Translated, it gives CASSQTSGINNEQFF.

This chain joins TRBV7-3 and TRBJ1-1, with D perhaps matching TRBD1 (5 bases). The CDR3 has 13 residues. Germline values: CDR1 SGHTA, CDR2 FQGTGA. V lost 5 bases and J lost 5, with 12 bases in between. CDR3 loop: CASSPEGRTEAFF. In DNA form, the CDR3 reads TGTGCCAGCAGCCCGGAGGGGAGAACTGAAGCTTTCTTT.

The gene calls are TRBV7-9 and TRBJ1-3; D not certain. From germline, CDR1 is SEHNR and CDR2 FQNEAQ (reference sequence). The V gene lost 6 bases and the J gene lost 0 bases, with 6 bases spanning the gap. The CDR3 runs 13 residues. Here the CDR3 DNA reads TGTGCCAGCAGGGAGACCTCTGGAAACACCATATATTTT. It specifies CASRETSGNTIYF.

This chain links TRBV7-8 with TRBJ2-7, with 8 bases that match TRBD2. Germline values: CDR1 SGHVS, CDR2 FQNEAQ. With 4 bases clipped from V and 2 bases from J, the junction kept 4 bases outside the gene matches. The CDR3 has 14 amino acids. This chain's CDR3 is CASSSIAGPYEQYF. CDR3 nucleotides: TGTGCCAGCAGCTCCATAGCGGGGCCCTACGAGCAGTACTTC.

J is TRBJ1-4 and V is TRBV9, with TRBD1 matching over 7 bases. The CDR3 extends over 15 amino acids. CDR1 and CDR2 (germline): SGDLS, YYNGEE. V gave up 4 bases and J gave up 8 bases; unmatched junction bases: 11. DNA for the CDR3: TGTGCCAGCAGCACCCCCGGGACAGTTTCGGAAAAACTGTTTTTT. Protein: CASSTPGTVSEKLFF.

This clone was observed a handful of times. One junction end disagrees with the germline gene, perhaps due to a read error. This CDR3 is CAISESVDRRDWW. Here the CDR3 DNA reads TGTGCCATCAGTGAGTCAGTGGACAGGCGCGATTGGTGG. The rearrangement links TRBV10-3 to TRBJ1-1; 7 positions agree with TRBD1. This CDR3 has 13 residues. The germline V gene encodes CDR1 ENHRY and CDR2 SYGVKD.

This CDR3 reads CATSPGGWNTEAFF. In DNA, the CDR3 is TGTGCCACCAGTCCCGGCGGGTGGAACACTGAAGCTTTCTTT. The chain combines TRBV24-1 with TRBJ1-1; no firm D call. Germline CDR1 and CDR2: KGHDR and SFDVKD. CDR3 size: 14 residues. V shed 6 bases and J shed 1 base, with 11 bases lying between them.

Only one count was recorded for this clone. The V and J genes are TRBV4-1 and TRBJ1-5; D gene uncertain. The CDR3 contains 21 residues. CDR1 is MGHRA and CDR2 is YSYEKL in the germline V gene. Between the trimmed V and J ends, which lost 1 base and 6 bases, there was a span of 31 bases. The CDR3 spells CASSQALSTSETRKLGQPQHF. The DNA for the CDR3 is TGCGCCAGCAGCCAAGCACTAAGTACCAGCGAGACGAGGAAGTTGGGTCAGCCCCAGCATTTT.

V is TRBV19 and J is TRBJ2-7; 7 bases are shared with TRBD2. The CDR3 length is 14 residues. Losses at the gene ends were 7 bases for V and 5 bases for J; bases not matched to a gene: 11. Germline CDR1 LNHDA, CDR2 SQIVND (reference sequence). CDR3 sequence: CASKSSREPHEQYF. The CDR3 DNA sequence: TGTGCCAGTAAATCCTCGCGGGAGCCCCACGAGCAGTACTTC.

This clone was picked up a small number of times. Sequence at one end of the junction differs from germline and may be a read error. CDR3 sequence (DNA): TGTGCCACCTTGGGCGGCGGGGGCCCCCCTAACTTC. Translated: CATLGGGGPPNF. V gene TRBV10-3 combines with J gene TRBJ2-7, with a possible D match to TRBD2 (7 bases). CDR1 and CDR2 from the germline V gene are ENHRY and SYGVKD. The CDR3 loop spans 12 amino acids.

J is TRBJ2-2 and V is TRBV7-8, with 7 bases identical to TRBD1. The germline gives CDR1 SGHVS, CDR2 FQNEAQ. The length of the CDR3 is 16 residues. J gave up 7 bases and V 2 bases, and 10 bases lay outside the gene matches. The CDR3 nucleotides are TGTGCCAGCAGCTTACACCTGACAGGGTTCGGCGGGGAGCTGTTTTTT. It specifies CASSLHLTGFGGELFF.

The chain combines TRBV11-2 with TRBJ1-6; D uncertain. The V end was cut by 4 bases, the J end by 6 bases, with 10 bases between. Germline CDR1 is SGHAT and CDR2 is FQNNGV. CDR3 length: 14 residues. This CDR3 is CASSSMRANSPLHF. CDR3 coding DNA: TGTGCCAGCAGCTCCATGCGGGCTAATTCACCCCTCCACTTT.

This chain's CDR3 is CASSYSGRPQPQHF. CDR3 DNA: TGTGCCAGCAGTTATTCAGGGCGCCCTCAGCCCCAGCATTTT. J is TRBJ1-5 and V is TRBV6-5; maybe TRBD1 (5 bases). Trimming removed 3 bases from V and 6 bases from J, with 12 bases in between. CDR3 length: 14 amino acids. CDR1 and CDR2 from the germline V gene are MNHEY and SVGAGI.

The chain employs TRBV27 and TRBJ2-1; 15 bases match TRBD2. Germline values: CDR1 MNHEY, CDR2 SMNVEV (reference sequence). The J segment lost 6 bases and the V segment lost 3 bases, leaving 6 bases of the junction unmatched. This CDR3 comprises 17 residues. DNA of the CDR3: TGTGCCAGCAGTTTCCTCCGGACTAGCGGGAGGGGCAATGAGCAGTTCTTC. It translates to CASSFLRTSGRGNEQFF.

This chain joins TRBV7-3 and TRBJ2-1; a possible D gene is TRBD2 (5 bases). Per germline, CDR1 SGHTA and CDR2 FQGTGA. Between the trimmed V and J ends, which lost 5 bases and 0 bases, there was a span of 17 bases. There are 17 residues in the CDR3. CDR3: CASSPRVSRSSYNEQFF. The CDR3, as DNA: TGTGCCAGCAGCCCGCGGGTGAGCCGTAGCTCCTACAATGAGCAGTTCTTC.

This clone was seen a single time. The J gene is TRBJ1-4, the V gene TRBV4-1; 10 bases map to TRBD1. The J segment lost 6 bases and the V segment lost 3 bases, leaving 4 bases of the junction unmatched. Germline CDR1 is MGHRA and CDR2 is YSYEKL. The CDR3 is made up of 15 amino acids. The CDR3 DNA follows: TGCGCCAGCAGCCACAAGACAGGGGGCGATGAAAAACTGTTTTTT. Translating it yields CASSHKTGGDEKLFF.

The V call is TRBV30, the J call TRBJ1-3; D is ambiguous. CDR1 GTSNPN and CDR2 SVGIG come from the germline V gene (reference sequence). The CDR3 totals 11 residues. V lost 0 bases to trimming and J lost 8 bases, with 5 bases between them. The CDR3 DNA reads as TGTGCCTGGAGTGTCTACGACACCATATATTTT. As protein: CAWSVYDTIYF.

The sample holds a few counts of this clone. The V call is TRBV7-8, the J call TRBJ1-3; tentatively, D is TRBD1 (5 bases). CDR1 is SGHVS and CDR2 is FQNEAQ in the germline V gene. The CDR3 sequence is 14 residues long. Between the trimmed V and J ends, which lost 5 bases and 4 bases, there was a span of 12 bases. The DNA of the CDR3 is TGTGCCAGCAGCCCCCAGGGTGCGGGAAACACCATATATTTT. It translates to CASSPQGAGNTIYF.

By sample fraction, this clone is medium-sized (0.01 to 0.1%). J is TRBJ2-7 and V is TRBV15, with 7 bases fitting TRBD1. The V gene end was trimmed by 8 bases and the J gene end by 0 bases; junction bases not matched to a gene: 7. Germline V lookup: CDR1 LNHNV, CDR2 YYDKDF (reference sequence). This CDR3 has 14 residues. CDR3 region: CATQRDRSSYEQYF. In DNA form, the CDR3 reads TGTGCCACCCAACGGGACAGATCCTCCTACGAGCAGTACTTC.

The chain recombines TRBV7-9 with TRBJ1-1, with D tentatively TRBD1 (6 bases). CDR1 and CDR2 (germline): SEHNR, FQNEAQ (reference sequence). The length of the CDR3 is 15 residues. The ends were cut back, 5 bases at V and 3 bases at J, with 16 bases in the middle. CDR3 sequence reads: CASSETSGGHTEAFF. The DNA for the CDR3 is TGTGCCAGCAGCGAAACATCCGGGGGGCACACTGAAGCTTTCTTT.

This rearrangement joins TRBV6-5 to TRBJ2-4; D possibly corresponds to TRBD2 (5 bases). The CDR3 spans 15 residues. V lost 4 bases, J lost 0 bases, and 10 bases lay in between. Per germline, CDR1 MNHEY and CDR2 SVGAGI. The CDR3 region has the DNA TGTGCCAGCAGTTCCGGACTGCTAGCCAAAAACATTCAGTACTTC. Translation: CASSSGLLAKNIQYF.

This clone was seen ten or more times. The chain joins TRBV19 to TRBJ1-2; TRBD1 might be the D (6 bases). Trimming stripped 9 bases from V and 4 bases from J, with 18 bases between. The CDR3 has 14 amino acids. Germline CDR1 and CDR2: LNHDA and SQIVND (reference sequence). CDR3 amino acids: CASVRDTFSYGYTF. DNA of the CDR3: TGTGCCAGCGTAAGGGACACTTTTAGCTATGGCTACACCTTC.

This clone was detected only once. J is TRBJ2-1 and V is TRBV7-3; 10 positions match TRBD2. Germline lookup yields CDR1 SGHTA and CDR2 FQGTGA. This CDR3 is 16 amino acids long. Unmatched junction bases numbered 5, after V lost 4 bases and J lost 2 bases. The CDR3, as DNA: TGTGCCAGCAGCTCCTCTCTAGCGGGAGCCTACAATGAGCAGTTCTTC. Translating it yields CASSSSLAGAYNEQFF.